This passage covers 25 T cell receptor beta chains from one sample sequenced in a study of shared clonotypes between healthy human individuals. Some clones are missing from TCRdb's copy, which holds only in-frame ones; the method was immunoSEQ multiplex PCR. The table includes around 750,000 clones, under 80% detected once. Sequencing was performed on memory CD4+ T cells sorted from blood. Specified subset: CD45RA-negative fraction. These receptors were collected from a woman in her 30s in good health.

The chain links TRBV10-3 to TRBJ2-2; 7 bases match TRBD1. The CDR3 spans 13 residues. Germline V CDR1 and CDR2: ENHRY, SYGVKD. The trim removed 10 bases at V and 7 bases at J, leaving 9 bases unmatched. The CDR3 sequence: CATSQGEIGELFF. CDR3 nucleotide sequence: TGTGCCACCTCCCAGGGGGAAATCGGGGAGCTGTTTTTT.

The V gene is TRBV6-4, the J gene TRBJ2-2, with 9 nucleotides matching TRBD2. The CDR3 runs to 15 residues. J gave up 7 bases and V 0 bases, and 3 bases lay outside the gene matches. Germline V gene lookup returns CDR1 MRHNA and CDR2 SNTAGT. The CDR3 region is CASSDSAGGHGELFF. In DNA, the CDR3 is TGTGCCAGCAGTGACTCTGCGGGAGGGCACGGGGAGCTGTTTTTT.

CDR3 loop: CASSGGAQRSSYEQYF. The CDR3 DNA reads as TGTGCCAGCAGTGGGGGGGCACAGCGGAGCTCCTACGAGCAGTACTTC. The V call is TRBV25-1, the J call TRBJ2-7, with D perhaps given as TRBD1 or TRBD2 (6 bases each). Trimming removed 4 bases from V and 0 bases from J, with 16 bases in between. This CDR3 is built from 16 residues. CDR1 and CDR2 from the germline V gene are MGHDK and SYGVNS.

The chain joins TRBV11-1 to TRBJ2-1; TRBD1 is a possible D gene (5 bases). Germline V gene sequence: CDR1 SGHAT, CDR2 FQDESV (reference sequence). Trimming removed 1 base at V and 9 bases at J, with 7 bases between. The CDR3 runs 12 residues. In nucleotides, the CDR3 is TGTGCCAGCAGCTTAGATAGGGGTGAGCAGTTCTTC. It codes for CASSLDRGEQFF.

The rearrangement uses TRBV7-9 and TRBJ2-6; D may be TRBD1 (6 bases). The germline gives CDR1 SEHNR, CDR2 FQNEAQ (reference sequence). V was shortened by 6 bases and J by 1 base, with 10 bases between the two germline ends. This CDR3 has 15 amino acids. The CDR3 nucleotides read TGTGCCAGCAGTATTCAGGGGTCTGGGGCCAACGTCCTGACTTTC. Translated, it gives CASSIQGSGANVLTF.

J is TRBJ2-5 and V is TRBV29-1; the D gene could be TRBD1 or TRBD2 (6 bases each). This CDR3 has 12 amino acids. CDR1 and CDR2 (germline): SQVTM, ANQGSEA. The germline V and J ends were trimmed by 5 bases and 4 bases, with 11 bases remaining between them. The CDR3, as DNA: TGCAGCGTTTTGGGGGGCTCAGAGACCCAGTACTTC. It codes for CSVLGGSETQYF.

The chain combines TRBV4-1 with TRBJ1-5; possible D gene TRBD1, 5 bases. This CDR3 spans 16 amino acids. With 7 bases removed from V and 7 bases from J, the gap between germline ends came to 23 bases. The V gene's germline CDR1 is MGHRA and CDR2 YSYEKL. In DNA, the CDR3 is TGCGCCAGCACCCGAAACCCCCTCGGGGGGGAACAGCCCCAGCATTTT. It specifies CASTRNPLGGEQPQHF.

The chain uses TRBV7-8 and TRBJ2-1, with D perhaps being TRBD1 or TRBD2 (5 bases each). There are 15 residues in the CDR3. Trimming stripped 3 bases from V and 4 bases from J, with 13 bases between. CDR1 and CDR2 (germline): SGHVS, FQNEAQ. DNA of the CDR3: TGTGCCAGCAGCTTGCTTGGGACGGAATACAATGAGCAGTTCTTC. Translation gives CASSLLGTEYNEQFF.

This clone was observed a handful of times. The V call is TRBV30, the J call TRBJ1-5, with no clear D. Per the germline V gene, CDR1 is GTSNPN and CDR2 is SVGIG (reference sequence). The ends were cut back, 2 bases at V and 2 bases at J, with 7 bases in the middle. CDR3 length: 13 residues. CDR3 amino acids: CAWSKKGNQPQHF. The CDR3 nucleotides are TGTGCCTGGAGTAAGAAGGGCAATCAGCCCCAGCATTTT.

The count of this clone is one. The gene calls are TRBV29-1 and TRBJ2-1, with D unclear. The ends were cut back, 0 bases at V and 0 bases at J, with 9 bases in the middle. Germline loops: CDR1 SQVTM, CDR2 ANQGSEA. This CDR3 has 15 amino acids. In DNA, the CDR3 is TGCAGCGTTGAAGATCTTCCTACCTCCTACAATGAGCAGTTCTTC. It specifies CSVEDLPTSYNEQFF.

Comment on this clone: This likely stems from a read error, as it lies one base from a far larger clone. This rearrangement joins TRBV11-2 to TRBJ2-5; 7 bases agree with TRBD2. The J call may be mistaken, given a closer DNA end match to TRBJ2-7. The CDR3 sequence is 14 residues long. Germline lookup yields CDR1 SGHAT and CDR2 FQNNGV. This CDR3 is CASSFQRDSYEQYF. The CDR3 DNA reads TGTGCCAGCAGCTTCCAGCGGGACTCCTACGAGCAGTACTTC.

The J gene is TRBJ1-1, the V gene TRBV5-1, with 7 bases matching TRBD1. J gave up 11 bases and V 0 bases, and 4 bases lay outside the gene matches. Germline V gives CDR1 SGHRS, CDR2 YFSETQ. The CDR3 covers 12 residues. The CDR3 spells CASSLEQGSAFF. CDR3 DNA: TGCGCCAGCAGCTTGGAACAGGGGAGCGCTTTCTTT.

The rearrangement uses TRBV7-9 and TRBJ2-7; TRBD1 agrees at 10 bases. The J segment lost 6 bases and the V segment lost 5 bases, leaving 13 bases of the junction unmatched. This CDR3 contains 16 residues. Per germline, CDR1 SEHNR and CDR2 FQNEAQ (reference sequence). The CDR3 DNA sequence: TGTGCCAGCAGCCATTCCCGGGACAGGGGAAGGGGCGAGCAGTACTTC. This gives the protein CASSHSRDRGRGEQYF. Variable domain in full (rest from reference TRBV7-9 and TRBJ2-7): DTGVSQNPRHKITKRGQNVTFRCDPISEHNRLYWYRQTLGQGPEFLTYFQNEAQLEKSRLLSDRFSAERPKGSFSTLEIQRTEQGDSAMYLCASSHSRDRGRGEQYFGPGTRLTVT.

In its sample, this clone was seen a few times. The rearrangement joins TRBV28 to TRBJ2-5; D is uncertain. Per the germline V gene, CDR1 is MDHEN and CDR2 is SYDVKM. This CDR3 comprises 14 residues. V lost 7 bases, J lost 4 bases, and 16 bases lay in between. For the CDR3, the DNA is TGTGCCAGCAACGTCCGTGGGCAGGCAGAGACCCAGTACTTC. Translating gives CASNVRGQAETQYF. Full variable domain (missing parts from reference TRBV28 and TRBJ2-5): DVKVTQSSRYLVKRTGEKVFLECVQDMDHENMFWYRQDPGLGLRLIYFSYDVKMKEKGDIPEGYSVSREKKERFSLILESASTNQTSMYLCASNVRGQAETQYFGPGTRLLVL.

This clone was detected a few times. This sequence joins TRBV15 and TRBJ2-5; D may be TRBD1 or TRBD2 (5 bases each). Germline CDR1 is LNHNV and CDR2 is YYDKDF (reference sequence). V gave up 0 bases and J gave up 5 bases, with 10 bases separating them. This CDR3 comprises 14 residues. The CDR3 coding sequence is TGTGCCACCAGCAGAGATACGGGGCTTGAGACCCAGTACTTC. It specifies CATSRDTGLETQYF. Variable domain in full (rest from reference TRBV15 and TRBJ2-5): DAMVIQNPRYQVTQFGKPVTLSCSQTLNHNVMYWYQQKSSQAPKLLFHYYDKDFNNEADTPDNFQSRRPNTSFCFLDIRSPGLGDTAMYLCATSRDTGLETQYFGPGTRLLVL.

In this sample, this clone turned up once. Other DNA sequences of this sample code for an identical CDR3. CDR3 coding DNA: TGTGCCAGCAGCTTCGGGACTAGCGGGACGAATGAGCAGTTCTTC. It is translated as CASSFGTSGTNEQFF. This sequence joins TRBV7-9 and TRBJ2-1; the match to TRBD2 covers 13 bases. CDR1 is SEHNR, CDR2 FQNEAQ, per germline (reference sequence). CDR3 length: 15 residues. The V gene end was trimmed by 3 bases and the J gene end by 7 bases; junction bases not matched to a gene: 3. Full variable domain (outside the CDR3, taken from reference TRBV7-9 and TRBJ2-1): DTGVSQNPRHKITKRGQNVTFRCDPISEHNRLYWYRQTLGQGPEFLTYFQNEAQLEKSRLLSDRFSAERPKGSFSTLEIQRTEQGDSAMYLCASSFGTSGTNEQFFGPGTRLTVL.

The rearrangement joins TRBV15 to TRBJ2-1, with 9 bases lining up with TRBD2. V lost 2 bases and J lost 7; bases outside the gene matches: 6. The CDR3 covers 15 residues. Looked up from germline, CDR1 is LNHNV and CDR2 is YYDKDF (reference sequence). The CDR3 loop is CATSRLAGVVNEQFF. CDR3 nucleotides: TGTGCCACCAGCAGATTAGCGGGAGTAGTGAATGAGCAGTTCTTC. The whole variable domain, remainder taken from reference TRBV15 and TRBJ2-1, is DAMVIQNPRYQVTQFGKPVTLSCSQTLNHNVMYWYQQKSSQAPKLLFHYYDKDFNNEADTPDNFQSRRPNTSFCFLDIRSPGLGDTAMYLCATSRLAGVVNEQFFGPGTRLTVL.

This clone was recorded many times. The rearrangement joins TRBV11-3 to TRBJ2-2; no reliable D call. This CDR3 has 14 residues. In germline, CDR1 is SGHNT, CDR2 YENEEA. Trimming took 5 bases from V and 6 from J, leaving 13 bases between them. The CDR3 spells CASSRARDSGELFF. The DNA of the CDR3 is TGTGCCAGCAGCCGAGCCCGTGATTCCGGGGAGCTGTTTTTT.

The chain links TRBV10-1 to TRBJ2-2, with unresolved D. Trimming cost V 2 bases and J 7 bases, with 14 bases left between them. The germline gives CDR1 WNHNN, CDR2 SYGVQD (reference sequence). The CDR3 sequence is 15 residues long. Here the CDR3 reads CASSEGGHVGGELFF. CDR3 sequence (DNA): TGCGCCAGCAGTGAGGGCGGTCACGTAGGCGGGGAGCTGTTTTTT.

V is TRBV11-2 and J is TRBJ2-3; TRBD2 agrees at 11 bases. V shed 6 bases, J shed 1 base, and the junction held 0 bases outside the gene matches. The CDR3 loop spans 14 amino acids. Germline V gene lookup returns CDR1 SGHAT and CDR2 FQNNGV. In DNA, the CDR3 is TGTGCCAGCAGGACTAGCGGGGGCACAGATACGCAGTATTTT. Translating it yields CASRTSGGTDTQYF.

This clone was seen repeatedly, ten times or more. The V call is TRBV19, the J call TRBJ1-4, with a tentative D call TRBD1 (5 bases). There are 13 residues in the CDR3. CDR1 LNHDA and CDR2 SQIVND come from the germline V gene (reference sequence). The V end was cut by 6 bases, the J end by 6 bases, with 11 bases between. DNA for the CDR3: TGTGCCAGTAGGCCCGGACACGATGAAAAACTGTTTTTT. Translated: CASRPGHDEKLFF.

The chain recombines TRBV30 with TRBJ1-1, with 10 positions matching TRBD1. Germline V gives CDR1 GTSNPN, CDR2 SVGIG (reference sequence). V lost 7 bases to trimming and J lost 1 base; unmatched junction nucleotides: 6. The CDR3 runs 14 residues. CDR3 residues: CAYGTGAGNTEAFF. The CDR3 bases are TGTGCCTACGGGACAGGGGCGGGGAACACTGAAGCTTTCTTT.

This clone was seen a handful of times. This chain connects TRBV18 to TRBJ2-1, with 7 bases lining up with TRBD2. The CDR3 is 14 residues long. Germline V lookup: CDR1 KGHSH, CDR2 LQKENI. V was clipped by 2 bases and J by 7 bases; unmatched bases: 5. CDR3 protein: CASSPASGDNEQFF. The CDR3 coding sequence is TGTGCCAGCTCACCAGCTAGCGGTGATAATGAGCAGTTCTTC.

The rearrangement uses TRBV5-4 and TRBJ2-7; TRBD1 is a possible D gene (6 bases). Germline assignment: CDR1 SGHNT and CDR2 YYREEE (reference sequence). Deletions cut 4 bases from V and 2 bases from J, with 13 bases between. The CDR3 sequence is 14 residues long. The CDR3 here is CASSTSGTPYEQYF. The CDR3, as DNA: TGTGCCAGCAGCACGTCCGGGACACCCTACGAGCAGTACTTC.

This CDR3 is CASSPLEGVNYGYTF. CDR3 sequence (DNA): TGTGCCAGCAGCCCCTTAGAGGGAGTGAACTATGGCTACACCTTC. This chain uses TRBV2 with TRBJ1-2, with D hard to call. V was pared by 6 bases and J by 2 bases, with 16 bases between. This CDR3 is 15 amino acids long. The V gene's germline CDR1 is SNHLY and CDR2 FYNNEI.